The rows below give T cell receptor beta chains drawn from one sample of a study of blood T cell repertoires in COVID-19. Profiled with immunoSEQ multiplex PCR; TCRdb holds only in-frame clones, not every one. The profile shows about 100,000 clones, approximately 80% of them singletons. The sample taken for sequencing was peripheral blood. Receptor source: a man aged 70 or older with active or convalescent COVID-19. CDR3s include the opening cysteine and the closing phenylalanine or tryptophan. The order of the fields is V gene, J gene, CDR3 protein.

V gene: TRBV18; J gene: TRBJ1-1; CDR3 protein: CASSPGTGGHTEAFF
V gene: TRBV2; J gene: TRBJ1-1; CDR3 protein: CASRNREGNTEAFF
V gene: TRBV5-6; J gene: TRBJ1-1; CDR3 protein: CASRDTKGRDTEAFF
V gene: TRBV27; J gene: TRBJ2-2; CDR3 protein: CASRPGQGFGELFF
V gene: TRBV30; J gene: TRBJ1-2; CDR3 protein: CAWTGSSNYGYTF
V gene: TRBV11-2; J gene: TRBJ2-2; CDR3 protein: CASSLGTGVTGELFF
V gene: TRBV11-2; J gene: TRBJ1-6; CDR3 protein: CASSFPDRDNSPLHF
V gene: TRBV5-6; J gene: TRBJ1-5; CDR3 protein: CASSNLLQGANQPQHF
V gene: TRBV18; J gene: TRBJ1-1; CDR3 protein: CASSPPNRLNTEAFF
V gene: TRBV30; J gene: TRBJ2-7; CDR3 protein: CAWSRGGIAYEQYF
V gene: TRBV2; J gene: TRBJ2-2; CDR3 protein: CASKQGENTGELFF
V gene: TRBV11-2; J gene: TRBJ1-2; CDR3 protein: CASSLTGQNYGYTF
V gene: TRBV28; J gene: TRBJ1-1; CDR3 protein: CASSFAAGRPQMAFF
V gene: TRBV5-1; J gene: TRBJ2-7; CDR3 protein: CASTWTGPYEQYF
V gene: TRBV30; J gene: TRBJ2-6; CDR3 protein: CAWRRVGANVLTF
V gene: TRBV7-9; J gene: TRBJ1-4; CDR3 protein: CASSAGVSKKLFF
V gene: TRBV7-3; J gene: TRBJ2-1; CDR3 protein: CASSYDSPNEQFF
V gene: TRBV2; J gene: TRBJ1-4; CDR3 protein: CASRERGFGEKLFF
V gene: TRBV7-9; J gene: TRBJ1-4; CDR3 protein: CASSLAPGGTNEKLFF
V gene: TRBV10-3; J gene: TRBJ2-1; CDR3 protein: CAISGPSGTSGTDLSSYNEQFF
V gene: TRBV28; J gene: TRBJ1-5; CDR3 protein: CASSPSTGGAGQPQHF
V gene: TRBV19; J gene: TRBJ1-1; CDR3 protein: CASCDRDGRGNTEAFF
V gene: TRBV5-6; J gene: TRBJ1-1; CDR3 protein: CASSLNGRGYTEAFF
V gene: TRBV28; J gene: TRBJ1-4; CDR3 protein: CASSLGTGRWTNEKLFF
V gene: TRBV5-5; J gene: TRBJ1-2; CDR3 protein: CASSLVPGKDGYTF
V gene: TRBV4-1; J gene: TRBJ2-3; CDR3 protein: CASRPTSARTDTQYF
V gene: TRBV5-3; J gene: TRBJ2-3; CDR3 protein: CARSLGTCTDTQYF
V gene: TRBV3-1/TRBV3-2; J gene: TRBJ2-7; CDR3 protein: CASTKSSGHGNEQYF
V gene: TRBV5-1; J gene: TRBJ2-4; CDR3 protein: CASSLETGTKNIQYF
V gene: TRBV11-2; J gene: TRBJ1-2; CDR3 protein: CASSLDGRQGDYYGYTF
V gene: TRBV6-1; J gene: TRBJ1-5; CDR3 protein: CASSERQVQPQHF
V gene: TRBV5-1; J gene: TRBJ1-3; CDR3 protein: CASSSGGFGNTIYF
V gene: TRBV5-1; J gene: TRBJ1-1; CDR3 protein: CASSSTGNGNTEAFF
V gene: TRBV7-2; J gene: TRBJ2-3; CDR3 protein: CASSESSGGFSDTQYF
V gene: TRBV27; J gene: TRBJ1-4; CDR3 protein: CASKSANEKLFF
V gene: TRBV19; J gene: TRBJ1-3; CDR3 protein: CASSIRTAGNTIYF
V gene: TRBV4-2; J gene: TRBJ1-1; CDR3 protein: CASSQEEGVENTEAFF
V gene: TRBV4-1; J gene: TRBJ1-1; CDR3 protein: CASSPKNGPGINTEAFF
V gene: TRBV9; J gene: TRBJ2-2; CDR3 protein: CASSQYGSSDTGELFF
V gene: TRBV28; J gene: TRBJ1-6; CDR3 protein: CASSSGTARNSPLHF
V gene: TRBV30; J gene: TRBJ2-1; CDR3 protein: CAWSVIAGNEQFF
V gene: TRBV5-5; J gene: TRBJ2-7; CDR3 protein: CASSSAFGGVEQYF
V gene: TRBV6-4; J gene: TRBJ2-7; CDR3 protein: CASSERVIYEQYF
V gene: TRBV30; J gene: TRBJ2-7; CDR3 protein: CAWRSRGRATSSYEQYF
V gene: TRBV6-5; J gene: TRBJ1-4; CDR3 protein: CASSPLGVDEKLFF
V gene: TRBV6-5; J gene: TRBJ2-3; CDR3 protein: CASSQQGRTTDTQYF
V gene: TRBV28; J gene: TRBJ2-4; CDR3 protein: CASSWYTDRGENIQYF
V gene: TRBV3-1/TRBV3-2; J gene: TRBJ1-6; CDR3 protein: CASSPFSGQGAGNSPLHF
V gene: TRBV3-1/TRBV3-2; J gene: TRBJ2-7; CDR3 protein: CASSTHYPTYEQYF
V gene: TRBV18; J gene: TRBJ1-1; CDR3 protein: CASSRALGGLNTEAFF
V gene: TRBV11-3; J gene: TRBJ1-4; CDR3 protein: CASRRGAGPNEKLFF
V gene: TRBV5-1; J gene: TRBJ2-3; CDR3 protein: CASSRQGRSDTQYF
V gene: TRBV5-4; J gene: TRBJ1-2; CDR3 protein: CASSPSRGTGYGYTF
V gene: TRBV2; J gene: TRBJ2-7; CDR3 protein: CASSQGTYEQYF
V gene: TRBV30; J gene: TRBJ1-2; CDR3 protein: CAWDPSWSYGYTF